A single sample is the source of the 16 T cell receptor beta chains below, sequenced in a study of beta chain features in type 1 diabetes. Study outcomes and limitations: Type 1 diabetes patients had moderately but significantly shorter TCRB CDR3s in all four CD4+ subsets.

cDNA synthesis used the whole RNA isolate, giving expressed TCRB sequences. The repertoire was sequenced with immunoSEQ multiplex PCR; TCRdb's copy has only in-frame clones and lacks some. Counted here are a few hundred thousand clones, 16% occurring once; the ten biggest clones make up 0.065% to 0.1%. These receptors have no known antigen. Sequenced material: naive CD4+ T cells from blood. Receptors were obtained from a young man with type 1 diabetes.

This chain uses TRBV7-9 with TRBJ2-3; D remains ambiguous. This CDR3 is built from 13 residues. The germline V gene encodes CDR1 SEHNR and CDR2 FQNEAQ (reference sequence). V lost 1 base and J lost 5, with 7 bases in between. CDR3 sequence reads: CASSLGWGDTQYF. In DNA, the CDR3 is TGTGCCAGCAGCTTAGGATGGGGAGATACGCAGTATTTT.

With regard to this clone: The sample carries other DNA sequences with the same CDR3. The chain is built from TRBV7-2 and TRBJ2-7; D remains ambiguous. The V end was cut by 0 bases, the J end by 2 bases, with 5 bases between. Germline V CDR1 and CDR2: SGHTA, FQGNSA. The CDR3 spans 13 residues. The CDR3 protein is CASSLAGAYEQYF. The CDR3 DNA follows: TGTGCCAGCAGCTTAGCCGGAGCCTACGAGCAGTACTTC.

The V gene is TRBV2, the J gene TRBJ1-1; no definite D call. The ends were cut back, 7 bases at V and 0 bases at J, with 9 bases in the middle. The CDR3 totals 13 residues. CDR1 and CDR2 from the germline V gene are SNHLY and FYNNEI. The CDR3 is CASKTLMNTEAFF. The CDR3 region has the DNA TGTGCCAGCAAGACGCTGATGAACACTGAAGCTTTCTTT.

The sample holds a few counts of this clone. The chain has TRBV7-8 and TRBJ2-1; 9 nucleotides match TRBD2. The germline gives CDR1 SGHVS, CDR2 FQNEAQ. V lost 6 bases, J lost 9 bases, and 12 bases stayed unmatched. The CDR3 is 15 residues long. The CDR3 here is CASRPPLAGLREQFF. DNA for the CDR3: TGTGCCAGCAGACCACCGCTAGCGGGATTGCGTGAGCAGTTCTTC.

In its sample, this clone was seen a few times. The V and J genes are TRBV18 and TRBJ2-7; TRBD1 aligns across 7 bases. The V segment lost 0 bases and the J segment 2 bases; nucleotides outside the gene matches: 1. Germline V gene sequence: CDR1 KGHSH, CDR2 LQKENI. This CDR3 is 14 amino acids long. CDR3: CASSPPGQPYEQYF. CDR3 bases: TGTGCCAGCTCACCACCGGGACAGCCCTACGAGCAGTACTTC.

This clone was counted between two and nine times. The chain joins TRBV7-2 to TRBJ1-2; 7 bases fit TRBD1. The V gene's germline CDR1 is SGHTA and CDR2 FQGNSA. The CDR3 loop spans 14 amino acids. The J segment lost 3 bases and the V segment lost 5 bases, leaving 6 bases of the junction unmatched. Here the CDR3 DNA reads TGTGCCAGCAGCATCCGGGACAGCTACTATGGCTACACCTTC. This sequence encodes CASSIRDSYYGYTF.

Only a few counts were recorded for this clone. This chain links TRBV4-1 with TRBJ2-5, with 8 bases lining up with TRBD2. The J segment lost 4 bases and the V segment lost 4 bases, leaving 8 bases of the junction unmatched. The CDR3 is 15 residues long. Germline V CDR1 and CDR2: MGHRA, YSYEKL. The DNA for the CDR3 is TGCGCCAGCAGCCCGACTAGCGCCCCACCAGAGACCCAGTACTTC. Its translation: CASSPTSAPPETQYF.

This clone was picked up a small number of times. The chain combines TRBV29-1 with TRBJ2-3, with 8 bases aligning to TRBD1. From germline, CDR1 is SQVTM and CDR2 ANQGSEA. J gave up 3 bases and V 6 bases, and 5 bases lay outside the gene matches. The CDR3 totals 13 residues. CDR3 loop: CSVRGQVTDTQYF. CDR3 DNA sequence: TGCAGCGTCCGGGGACAGGTTACAGATACGCAGTATTTT.

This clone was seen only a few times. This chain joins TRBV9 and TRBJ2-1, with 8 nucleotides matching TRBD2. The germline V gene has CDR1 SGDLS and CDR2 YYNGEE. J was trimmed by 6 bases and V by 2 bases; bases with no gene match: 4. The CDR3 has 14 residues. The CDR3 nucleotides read TGTGCCAGCAGCGTGTCGGGACTAGTCAATGAGCAGTTCTTC. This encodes CASSVSGLVNEQFF.

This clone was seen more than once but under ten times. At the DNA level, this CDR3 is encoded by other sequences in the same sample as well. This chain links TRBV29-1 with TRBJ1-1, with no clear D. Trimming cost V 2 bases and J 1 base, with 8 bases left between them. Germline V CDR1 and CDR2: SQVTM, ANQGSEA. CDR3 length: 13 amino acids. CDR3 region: CSVERRQNTEAFF. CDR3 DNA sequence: TGCAGCGTTGAACGGCGGCAGAACACTGAAGCTTTCTTT.

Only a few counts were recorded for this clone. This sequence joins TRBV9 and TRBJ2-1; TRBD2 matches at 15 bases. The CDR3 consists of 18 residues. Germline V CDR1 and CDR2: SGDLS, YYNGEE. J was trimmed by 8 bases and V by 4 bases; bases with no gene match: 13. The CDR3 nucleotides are TGTGCCAGCAGCCGGACTAGCGGGAGGGCCAATGGGGGACATGAGCAGTTCTTC. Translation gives CASSRTSGRANGGHEQFF.

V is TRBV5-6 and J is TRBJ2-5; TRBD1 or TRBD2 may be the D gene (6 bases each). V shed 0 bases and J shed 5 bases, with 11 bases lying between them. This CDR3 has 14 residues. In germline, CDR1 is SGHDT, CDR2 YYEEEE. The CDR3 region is CASSLVGGMETQYF. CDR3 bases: TGTGCCAGCAGCTTGGTCGGGGGCATGGAGACCCAGTACTTC. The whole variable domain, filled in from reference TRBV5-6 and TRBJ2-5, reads DAGVTQSPTHLIKTRGQQVTLRCSPKSGHDTVSWYQQALGQGPQFIFQYYEEEERQRGNFPDRFSGHQFPNYSSELNVNALLLGDSALYLCASSLVGGMETQYFGPGTRLLVL.

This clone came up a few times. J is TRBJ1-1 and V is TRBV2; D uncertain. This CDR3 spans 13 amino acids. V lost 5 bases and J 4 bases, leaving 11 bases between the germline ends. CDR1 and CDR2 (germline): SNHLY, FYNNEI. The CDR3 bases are TGTGCCAGCAGTTACGACCGTCCCACTGAAGCTTTCTTT. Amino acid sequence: CASSYDRPTEAFF.

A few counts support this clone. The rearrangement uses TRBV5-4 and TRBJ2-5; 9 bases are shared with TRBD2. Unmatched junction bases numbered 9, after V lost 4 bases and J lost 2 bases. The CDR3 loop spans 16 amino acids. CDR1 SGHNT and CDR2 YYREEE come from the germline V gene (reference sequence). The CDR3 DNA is TGTGCCAGCAGCGCCAGTAGCGGGAGATCTCAAGAGACCCAGTACTTC. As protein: CASSASSGRSQETQYF.

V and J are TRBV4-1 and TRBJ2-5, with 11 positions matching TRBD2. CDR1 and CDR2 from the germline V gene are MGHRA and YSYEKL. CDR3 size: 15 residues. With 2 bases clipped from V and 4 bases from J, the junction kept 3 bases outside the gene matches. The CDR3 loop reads CASSQLGTSGETQYF. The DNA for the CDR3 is TGCGCCAGCAGCCAACTCGGGACTAGCGGAGAGACCCAGTACTTC.

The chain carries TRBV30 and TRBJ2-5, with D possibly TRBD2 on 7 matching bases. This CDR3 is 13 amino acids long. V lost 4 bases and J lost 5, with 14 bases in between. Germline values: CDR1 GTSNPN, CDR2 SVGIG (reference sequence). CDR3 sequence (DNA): TGTGCCTGGACCTTGGGGGGGCGGGAGACCCAGTACTTC. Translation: CAWTLGGRETQYF.